These 32 T cell receptor beta chains were all obtained from the same sample, sequenced in a study of shared clonotypes between healthy human individuals. Some clones are missing from TCRdb's copy, which holds only in-frame ones; the method was immunoSEQ multiplex PCR. The data contain about 2.3 million clones, 85% to 95% of them seen just once; the ten biggest clones take up 0.37%. The source material was naive CD4+ T cells from PBMCs. The subset denotes: CD45RA+ positively selected. The origin of the receptors is a man aged 18 to 30 in good health. Some clones in this sample may be carry-over from other donors' samples.

This rearrangement joins TRBV28 to TRBJ1-2, with D perhaps matching TRBD1 (5 bases). V was clipped by 3 bases and J by 5 bases, with 13 bases between them. This CDR3 has 14 residues. Germline V gene data show CDR1 as MDHEN and CDR2 as SYDVKM. The CDR3 reads CASSLSPPGYGYTF. The CDR3 nucleotides are TGTGCCAGCAGTTTGAGTCCCCCAGGGTATGGCTACACCTTC.

The genes are TRBV5-1 and TRBJ2-1; D uncertain. V shed 0 bases and J shed 12 bases, with 19 bases lying between them. The CDR3 sequence is 15 residues long. CDR1 SGHRS and CDR2 YFSETQ come from the germline V gene. Written as DNA, the CDR3 is TGCGCCAGCAGCTTGGCTGGTTCAGACCCGACGGGGCAGTTCTTC. Amino acid sequence: CASSLAGSDPTGQFF.

The chain carries TRBV19 and TRBJ2-7; D is uncertain. This CDR3 spans 13 amino acids. CDR1 and CDR2 (germline): LNHDA, SQIVND (reference sequence). The V and J ends lost 5 bases and 2 bases respectively, with 10 bases between them. The CDR3 loop reads CASSLAQTYEQYF. DNA for the CDR3: TGTGCCAGTAGTCTTGCGCAAACCTACGAGCAGTACTTC. The complete variable domain, with remaining parts taken from reference TRBV19 and TRBJ2-7, reads DGGITQSPKYLFRKEGQNVTLSCEQNLNHDAMYWYRQDPGQGLRLIYYSQIVNDFQKGDIAEGYSVSREKKESFPLTVTSAQKNPTAFYLCASSLAQTYEQYFGPGTRLTVT.

The genes are TRBV5-6 and TRBJ2-5, with TRBD1 identical over 7 bases. The CDR3 contains 14 residues. The V and J ends lost 0 bases and 3 bases, in that order; junction bases with no gene match: 2. The germline CDR1 and CDR2 sequences are SGHDT and YYEEEE. The CDR3 DNA sequence: TGTGCCAGCAGCTTGGATGACAGGGAAGAGACCCAGTACTTC. This translates into CASSLDDREETQYF.

V usage is TRBV11-2 and J usage is TRBJ2-2; tentative D call: TRBD2 (5 bases). The CDR3 runs to 15 residues. V lost 5 bases and J lost 4, with 14 bases in between. Germline loops: CDR1 SGHAT, CDR2 FQNNGV. CDR3 sequence: CASSDIVGGTGELFF. CDR3 coding DNA: TGTGCCAGCAGCGACATCGTTGGAGGCACCGGGGAGCTGTTTTTT.

CDR3 loop: CASSPVWGGLAGGGDTGELFF. The CDR3 DNA reads as TGTGCCAGCAGCCCGGTGTGGGGGGGACTAGCGGGAGGAGGAGACACCGGGGAGCTGTTTTTT. The chain employs TRBV4-2 and TRBJ2-2; 15 bases map to TRBD2. The CDR3 consists of 21 residues. The germline V gene has CDR1 LGHNA and CDR2 YNFKEQ. With 4 bases clipped from V and 3 bases from J, the junction kept 15 bases outside the gene matches.

J is TRBJ2-1 and V is TRBV9; perhaps TRBD2 as D (5 bases). Trimming cost V 0 bases and J 6 bases, with 10 bases left between them. CDR1 is SGDLS, CDR2 YYNGEE, per germline. The CDR3 contains 14 residues. The CDR3 DNA is TGTGCCAGCAGCGTAGTTTCGGGATCCAATGAGCAGTTCTTC. Translating gives CASSVVSGSNEQFF.

The CDR3 reads CASSPPIISPSLAKNIQYF. In DNA, the CDR3 is TGTGCCAGCTCACCACCGATAATCTCCCCCTCCTTAGCCAAAAACATTCAGTACTTC. J is TRBJ2-4 and V is TRBV18; no clear D gene. The V end was cut by 0 bases, the J end by 0 bases, with 18 bases between. The CDR3 extends over 19 amino acids. CDR1 is KGHSH and CDR2 is LQKENI in the germline V gene.

The chain has TRBV5-1 and TRBJ2-2, with a possible D match to TRBD2 (5 bases). Germline V CDR1 and CDR2: SGHRS, YFSETQ. V was pared by 0 bases and J by 6 bases, with 18 bases between. The CDR3 extends over 17 amino acids. The CDR3 loop reads CASSLGPGSEGAGELFF. The DNA of the CDR3 is TGCGCCAGCAGCTTGGGGCCAGGCAGCGAGGGTGCCGGGGAGCTGTTTTTT.

This chain joins TRBV7-3 and TRBJ2-1; D unresolved. The CDR3 is made up of 14 amino acids. Germline-derived CDR1 and CDR2 are SGHTA and FQGTGA. Trimming removed 2 bases from V and 5 bases from J, with 10 bases in between. CDR3 residues: CASSLEGINNEQFF. As DNA, the CDR3 is TGTGCCAGCAGCTTAGAAGGGATCAACAATGAGCAGTTCTTC.

This chain links TRBV6-5 with TRBJ1-2; TRBD1 might be the D (6 bases). Trimming shortened V by 4 bases and J by 5 bases, and 17 bases separated the two germline ends. Germline values: CDR1 MNHEY, CDR2 SVGAGI. This CDR3 has 15 residues. The chain's CDR3 is CASSSPGQGGYGYTF. The CDR3 coding sequence is TGTGCCAGCAGTTCCCCGGGACAAGGGGGGTATGGCTACACCTTC.

The chain is built from TRBV6-1 and TRBJ2-3; TRBD2 matches at 9 bases. Germline values: CDR1 MNHNS, CDR2 SASEGT. The ends lost 0 bases at V and 6 bases at J; junction bases unmatched: 13. The CDR3 length is 18 residues. The CDR3 here is CASSEAGGSAGGRDTQYF. CDR3 in DNA: TGTGCCAGCAGTGAAGCGGGGGGCTCGGCGGGAGGGCGGGATACGCAGTATTTT.

The chain carries TRBV5-6 and TRBJ1-5; D gene uncertain. The CDR3 runs 14 residues. CDR1 and CDR2 (germline): SGHDT, YYEEEE. Deletions cut 3 bases from V and 1 base from J, with 8 bases between. The CDR3 sequence is CASSSLGSNQPQHF. DNA for the CDR3: TGTGCCAGCAGCTCCTTAGGGAGCAATCAGCCCCAGCATTTT.

This chain joins TRBV29-1 and TRBJ2-5; 7 nucleotides align to TRBD1. Germline V gene lookup returns CDR1 SQVTM and CDR2 ANQGSEA. V was pared by 7 bases and J by 1 base, with 12 bases of the junction left unmatched. CDR3 length: 15 residues. The CDR3 is CSGNARWDSQETQYF. The CDR3 nucleotides are TGCAGCGGGAATGCGCGCTGGGACAGCCAAGAGACCCAGTACTTC.

The sample holds one count of this clone. This chain uses TRBV28 with TRBJ2-3; D is unresolved. Germline V lookup: CDR1 MDHEN, CDR2 SYDVKM. V lost 3 bases, J lost 11 bases, and 9 bases lay in between. This CDR3 contains 11 residues. CDR3 region: CASSFRVLQYF. The CDR3 nucleotides are TGTGCCAGCAGTTTTCGCGTGTTGCAGTATTTT.

V usage is TRBV19 and J usage is TRBJ1-1; 9 bases align to TRBD1. The CDR3 covers 18 residues. V lost 4 bases and J lost 0; bases outside the gene matches: 12. Germline V gene lookup returns CDR1 LNHDA and CDR2 SQIVND (reference sequence). CDR3 protein: CASSNFPPQGAMNTEAFF. The DNA for the CDR3 is TGTGCCAGTAGTAACTTCCCTCCACAGGGGGCGATGAACACTGAAGCTTTCTTT. The full variable domain, rest sourced from reference TRBV19 and TRBJ1-1, is DGGITQSPKYLFRKEGQNVTLSCEQNLNHDAMYWYRQDPGQGLRLIYYSQIVNDFQKGDIAEGYSVSREKKESFPLTVTSAQKNPTAFYLCASSNFPPQGAMNTEAFFGQGTRLTVV.

The chain is built from TRBV11-1 and TRBJ2-7; the match to TRBD2 covers 7 bases. The J segment lost 0 bases and the V segment lost 5 bases, leaving 10 bases of the junction unmatched. Per germline, CDR1 SGHAT and CDR2 FQDESV (reference sequence). The CDR3 has 16 amino acids. CDR3 DNA: TGTGCCAGCAGCGAAGGACTAGTTCAGAGCTCCTACGAGCAGTACTTC. It specifies CASSEGLVQSSYEQYF.

The chain couples TRBV11-2 to TRBJ2-1, with D tentatively TRBD2 (6 bases). V lost 2 bases and J lost 8, with 10 bases in between. Germline CDR1 is SGHAT and CDR2 is FQNNGV. The CDR3 totals 13 residues. For the CDR3, the DNA is TGTGCCAGCAGCTTACCGGGAGAATATGAGCAGTTCTTC. Translation gives CASSLPGEYEQFF.

The chain uses TRBV19 and TRBJ1-4; weak D call: TRBD1 (5 bases). The CDR3 is made up of 16 amino acids. Trimming cost V 5 bases and J 2 bases, with 15 bases left between them. From germline, CDR1 is LNHDA and CDR2 SQIVND (reference sequence). The CDR3 nucleotides are TGTGCCAGTAGTCCCACCAGGGCAACTACTAATGAAAAACTGTTTTTT. Its translation: CASSPTRATTNEKLFF.

This sequence joins TRBV5-4 and TRBJ2-5, with TRBD2 matching over 8 bases. Germline lookup yields CDR1 SGHNT and CDR2 YYREEE (reference sequence). Trimming took 3 bases from V and 2 from J; bases not matched to a gene: 12. The CDR3 is 17 amino acids. The CDR3: CASSSTIAGPRQETQYF. As DNA, the CDR3 is TGTGCCAGCAGCTCTACTATAGCGGGACCGAGACAAGAGACCCAGTACTTC. Complete variable domain (other parts from reference TRBV5-4 and TRBJ2-5): ETGVTQSPTHLIKTRGQQVTLRCSSQSGHNTVSWYQQALGQGPQFIFQYYREEENGRGNFPPRFSGLQFPNYSSELNVNALELDDSALYLCASSSTIAGPRQETQYFGPGTRLLVL.

Of note for this clone: Other nucleotide sequences in the sample specify the same CDR3. The chain couples TRBV5-1 to TRBJ1-4, with 10 bases identical to TRBD1. CDR1 is SGHRS and CDR2 is YFSETQ in the germline V gene. J gave up 8 bases and V 0 bases, and 4 bases lay outside the gene matches. The CDR3 spans 15 residues. In nucleotides, the CDR3 is TGCGCCAGCAGCTTGGAGGGGACAGGGGCCGAAAAACTGTTTTTT. This encodes CASSLEGTGAEKLFF.

This chain connects TRBV4-2 to TRBJ2-7; D remains ambiguous. The germline V gene has CDR1 LGHNA and CDR2 YNFKEQ. This CDR3 spans 14 amino acids. V was trimmed by 1 base and J by 0 bases, leaving 7 bases between them. The CDR3 reads CASSQAISSYEQYF. CDR3 coding DNA: TGTGCCAGCAGCCAAGCGATCAGCTCCTACGAGCAGTACTTC.

As DNA, the CDR3 is TGTGCCAGCGGGTCGACTAGCGGGATAGAAGAGACCCAGTACTTC. Translation: CASGSTSGIEETQYF. V gene TRBV5-4 combines with J gene TRBJ2-5; TRBD2 matches 11 bases. The CDR3 has 15 amino acids. CDR1 SGHNT and CDR2 YYREEE come from the germline V gene (reference sequence). J lost 3 bases, V lost 7 bases, and 8 bases had no gene match.

The chain recombines TRBV27 with TRBJ2-7, with a possible D match to TRBD2 (6 bases). V shed 3 bases and J shed 2 bases, with 14 bases lying between them. Germline V CDR1 and CDR2: MNHEY, SMNVEV (reference sequence). The CDR3 spans 15 residues. CDR3 residues: CASSFSTSFTYEQYF. CDR3 bases: TGTGCCAGCAGTTTTTCTACTAGCTTTACCTACGAGCAGTACTTC.

CDR3 nucleotide sequence: TGTGCCAGCAGTTCCCCGGGCGACAATGAGCAGTTCTTC. Protein: CASSSPGDNEQFF. This sequence joins TRBV28 and TRBJ2-1; D is uncertain. V lost 4 bases, J lost 5 bases, and 9 bases lay in between. The CDR3 is made up of 13 amino acids. The germline V gene has CDR1 MDHEN and CDR2 SYDVKM.

J is TRBJ2-5 and V is TRBV7-2, with D tentatively TRBD2 (5 bases). V gave up 3 bases and J gave up 5 bases, with 22 bases separating them. This CDR3 contains 17 residues. In germline, CDR1 is SGHTA, CDR2 FQGNSA. As DNA, the CDR3 is TGTGCCAGCAGCTTGCGGGCCCCGGCTCTCCAAGGGGAGACCCAGTACTTC. It is translated as CASSLRAPALQGETQYF.

This sequence joins TRBV5-1 and TRBJ2-5; D unclear. The CDR3 has 14 amino acids. The V and J ends lost 0 bases and 5 bases respectively, with 11 bases between them. CDR1 SGHRS and CDR2 YFSETQ come from the germline V gene. The CDR3 bases are TGCGCCAGCAGCTTGGCCGCGACAACGGAGACCCAGTACTTC. Its translation: CASSLAATTETQYF.

This clone was seen just once. This rearrangement joins TRBV28 to TRBJ1-1, with D perhaps TRBD1 (5 bases). V lost 2 bases and J lost 6, with 13 bases in between. The CDR3 consists of 14 residues. Germline V gives CDR1 MDHEN, CDR2 SYDVKM. This chain's CDR3 is CASSLAGSGAEAFF. The CDR3 nucleotides read TGTGCCAGCAGTTTAGCCGGATCGGGGGCTGAAGCTTTCTTT.

CDR3 loop: CSVEGTDRGGETQYF. The CDR3 DNA follows: TGCAGCGTTGAGGGAACTGACAGGGGAGGCGAGACCCAGTACTTC. J is TRBJ2-5 and V is TRBV29-1, with 8 nucleotides matching TRBD1. CDR1 SQVTM and CDR2 ANQGSEA come from the germline V gene. J gave up 5 bases and V 3 bases, and 11 bases lay outside the gene matches. The CDR3 is 15 residues long.

The chain employs TRBV5-1 and TRBJ1-1; D is perhaps TRBD1 (6 bases). The CDR3 is 14 amino acids. Per the germline V gene, CDR1 is SGHRS and CDR2 is YFSETQ. The V end was cut by 3 bases, the J end by 3 bases, with 12 bases between. CDR3 residues: CASSYVRGDTEAFF. CDR3 nucleotides: TGCGCCAGCAGCTACGTAAGGGGGGACACTGAAGCTTTCTTT.

The chain carries TRBV7-3 and TRBJ2-1; D call uncertain. Germline-derived CDR1 and CDR2 are SGHTA and FQGTGA. V was cut by 5 bases and J by 7 bases, with 21 bases left in between. The CDR3 has 16 residues. CDR3 nucleotides: TGTGCCAGCAGCCCACTGGGCCAGCAAGGATCAAATGAGCAGTTCTTC. It yields the protein CASSPLGQQGSNEQFF. The variable domain in full, completed from reference TRBV7-3 and TRBJ2-1, reads GAGVSQTPSNKVTEKGKYVELRCDPISGHTALYWYRQSLGQGPEFLIYFQGTGAADDSGLPNDRFFAVRPEGSVSTLKIQRTERGDSAVYLCASSPLGQQGSNEQFFGPGTRLTVL.

The chain has TRBV19 and TRBJ1-2; the D is unclear. With 7 bases removed from V and 5 bases from J, the gap between germline ends came to 17 bases. This CDR3 has 14 residues. Germline V gene lookup returns CDR1 LNHDA and CDR2 SQIVND (reference sequence). As DNA, the CDR3 is TGTGCCAGTAATTCATACGGCAGTTGGTATGGCTACACCTTC. Its translation: CASNSYGSWYGYTF.